A selection of T cell receptor beta chains follows, all from one sample in a study of blood T cells in healthy people across ages. TCRdb fed the 5' RACE reads into MiXCR, producing one record per CDR3 protein. The data contain around 1,000,000 distinct CDR3 sequences, around 25% of them singletons. This same sample was also part of a study on T cells of mothers and their children.

The specimen was blood. The receptors stem from a girl aged 2 to 9 in good health. Both conserved end residues are part of each CDR3. Fields, in order: V gene, J gene, D gene, clone size, CDR3 protein, CDR3 DNA. A D gene is named only where the DNA matches it firmly. Size tells how often a clone was seen (once, few, many) or the class of an expanded clone, and some rows leave it out.

>TRBV4-3|TRBJ1-6|.|.
CASSQDRGGNPPLHF
TGCGCCAGCAGCCAAGATAGGGGAGGGAATCCACCCCTCCACTTT
>TRBV10-3|TRBJ1-2|.|.
CAISDPRLYGYTF
TGTGCCATCAGTGACCCCAGGCTCTATGGCTACACCTTC
>TRBV28|TRBJ1-1|.|.
CASSPSEGRLSTEAFF
TGTGCCAGCAGTCCATCGGAGGGGCGGCTATCGACTGAAGCTTTCTTT
>TRBV15|TRBJ2-2|.|.
CATSRDDLGVATGELFF
TGTGCCACCAGCAGAGATGATTTGGGGGTGGCAACCGGGGAGCTGTTTTTT
>TRBV28|TRBJ1-2|.|.
CASSSLVGINRYGYTF
TGTGCCAGCAGTTCCCTGGTGGGAATCAATCGGTATGGCTACACCTTC
>TRBV20-1|TRBJ1-1|.|.
CSAPSAGVDTEAFF
TGCAGTGCTCCTAGTGCAGGGGTGGACACTGAAGCTTTCTTT
>TRBV5-6|TRBJ2-1|TRBD1|few
CASSRDRGINEQFF
TGTGCCAGCAGCCGGGACAGGGGGATCAATGAGCAGTTCTTC
>TRBV29-1|TRBJ2-5|.|.
CSVVSSSGTLWTQYF
TGCAGCGTTGTATCCTCCTCCGGGACCCTGTGGACCCAGTACTTC
>TRBV7-3|TRBJ2-3|TRBD1|few
CASSAAGTVPPDTQYF
TGTGCCAGCAGCGCAGCCGGGACAGTCCCCCCAGATACGCAGTATTTT
>TRBV4-1|TRBJ2-1|.|few
CASSQKPGPPLGNEQFF
TGCGCCAGCAGCCAAAAGCCGGGGCCACCGCTGGGGAATGAGCAGTTCTTC
>TRBV28|TRBJ2-3|.|.
CASSLGGRGGTDMQYF
TGTGCCAGCAGTTTAGGCGGGAGAGGGGGCACAGATATGCAGTATTTT
>TRBV27|TRBJ2-7|TRBD2|.
CASSFIAGDEQYF
TGTGCCAGCAGTTTTATAGCGGGAGACGAGCAGTACTTC
>TRBV5-1|TRBJ2-1|.|.
CASSLEGPEYNEQFF
TGCGCCAGCAGCCTTGAGGGACCGGAGTACAATGAGCAGTTCTTC
>TRBV12-3/TRBV12-4|TRBJ2-7|.|few
CASSSRQDSSYEQYF
TGTGCCAGCAGTTCACGACAGGATAGCTCCTACGAGCAGTACTTC
>TRBV7-2|TRBJ2-7|TRBD2|.
CASSRGLADAYEQYF
TGTGCCAGCAGCCGCGGACTAGCCGACGCCTACGAGCAGTACTTC
>TRBV7-6|TRBJ1-1|.|.
CASSLGTGGAEAFF
TGTGCCAGCAGCTTAGGAACCGGGGGGGCTGAAGCTTTCTTT
>TRBV11-2|TRBJ2-1|.|few
CASSLRARRDNEQFF
TGTGCCAGCAGCTTGAGAGCGCGGCGGGACAATGAGCAGTTCTTC
>TRBV11-2|TRBJ1-1|.|few
CASSWGRGNTEAFF
TGTGCCAGCAGCTGGGGGCGCGGGAACACTGAAGCTTTCTTT
>TRBV24-1|TRBJ2-1|TRBD2|.
CATSGWYSGGDQQFF
TGTGCCACCAGTGGATGGTATAGCGGGGGAGACCAGCAGTTCTTC
>TRBV5-6|TRBJ2-5|TRBD2|.
CASSLNGRAGIETQYF
TGTGCCAGCAGCTTGAACGGGAGGGCGGGTATAGAGACCCAGTACTTC
>TRBV7-6|TRBJ2-7|TRBD1|.
CASSSGQGLSYEQYF
TGTGCCAGCAGCTCGGGACAGGGCTTATCCTACGAGCAGTACTTC
>TRBV12-3/TRBV12-4|TRBJ2-3|TRBD1|few
CASSQDREADTQYF
TGTGCCAGCAGTCAGGACAGGGAGGCAGATACGCAGTATTTT
>TRBV10-3|TRBJ2-7|.|.
CAVNPTVGTYEQYF
TGTGCCGTAAACCCGACTGTAGGGACCTACGAGCAGTACTTC